Listed here are 5 T cell receptor beta chains from one sample, sequenced in a study of T-cell memory formation after mild COVID-19. TCRdb reanalysed the 5' RACE reads using MiXCR and keeps one entry per CDR3 protein. The sample gives 300,000 to 400,000 distinct CDR3 sequences, under 25% of which show up once; around an eighth is in the top ten. Sequenced input: PBMCs or a T cell subset sorted from them (not recorded which). The receptor set was obtained from an adult woman who had mild COVID-19 (a few samples of this study predate the infection). Cell type and time point are not known.

This clonotype occurred a few times. This rearrangement joins TRBV19 to TRBJ2-3; 9 nucleotides agree with TRBD2. Trimming at V came to 5 bases and at J to 8 bases, leaving 11 bases not matched to a gene. The CDR3 loop spans 15 amino acids. Germline V gene lookup returns CDR1 LNHDA and CDR2 SQIVND (reference sequence). The CDR3 loop is CASSSQPGLAGTQYF. Here the CDR3 DNA reads TGTGCCAGTAGTTCCCAACCGGGACTAGCTGGTACGCAGTATTTT.

This clonotype was detected only a few times. The V gene is TRBV6-5, the J gene TRBJ1-1, with TRBD1 as a possible D gene (6 bases). The V end was cut by 7 bases, the J end by 5 bases, with 14 bases between. CDR1 is MNHEY, CDR2 SVGAGI, per germline. The CDR3 spans 13 residues. The CDR3 region is CASTEGGRTEAFF. The CDR3 DNA reads as TGTGCCAGCACCGAAGGGGGACGGACTGAAGCTTTCTTT.

The rearrangement joins TRBV11-2 to TRBJ2-1; 14 nucleotides align to TRBD2. CDR3 size: 17 residues. The junction had 10 bases not matched to a gene; V was cut back by 2 bases and J by 10 bases. Germline-derived CDR1 and CDR2 are SGHAT and FQNNGV. The CDR3 DNA is TGTGCCAGCAGCTTATTACCGGGACTAGCGGGAGTTGAGGAGCAGTTCTTC. Translating it yields CASSLLPGLAGVEEQFF.

The sample holds a few counts of this clonotype. The chain links TRBV27 to TRBJ1-1, with a weak D call TRBD1 (6 bases). The CDR3 contains 13 residues. Germline CDR1 is MNHEY and CDR2 is SMNVEV (reference sequence). V shed 4 bases and J shed 6 bases, with 12 bases lying between them. As DNA, the CDR3 is TGTGCCAGCAGTTCCCGAAGGACAGCTGAAGCTTTCTTT. Translation gives CASSSRRTAEAFF.

This clonotype has just a few counts. The rearrangement uses TRBV20-1 and TRBJ2-5; 10 bases are shared with TRBD2. The CDR3 contains 17 residues. V trimming: 6 bases; J trimming: 1 base; junction bases outside the gene matches: 14. In germline, CDR1 is DFQATT, CDR2 SNEGSKA (reference sequence). DNA of the CDR3: TGCAGTGCCAACACCTTTTCACTAGCGGGGCCCCAAGAGACCCAGTACTTC. It specifies CSANTFSLAGPQETQYF.